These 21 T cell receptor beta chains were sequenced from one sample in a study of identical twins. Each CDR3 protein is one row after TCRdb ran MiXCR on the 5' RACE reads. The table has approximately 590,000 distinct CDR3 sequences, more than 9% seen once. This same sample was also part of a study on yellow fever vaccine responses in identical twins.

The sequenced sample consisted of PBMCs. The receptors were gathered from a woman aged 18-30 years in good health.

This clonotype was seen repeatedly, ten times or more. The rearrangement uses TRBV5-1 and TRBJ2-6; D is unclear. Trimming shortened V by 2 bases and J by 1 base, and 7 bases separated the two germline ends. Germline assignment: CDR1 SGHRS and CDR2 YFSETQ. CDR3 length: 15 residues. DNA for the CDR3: TGCGCCAGCAGCTTTGTGTTATCTGGGGCCAACGTCCTGACTTTC. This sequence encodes CASSFVLSGANVLTF. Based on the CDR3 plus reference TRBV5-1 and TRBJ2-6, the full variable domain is KAGVTQTPRYLIKTRGQQVTLSCSPISGHRSVSWYQQTPGQGLQFLFEYFSETQRNKGNFPGRFSGRQFSNSRSEMNVSTLELGDSALYLCASSFVLSGANVLTFGAGSRLTVL.

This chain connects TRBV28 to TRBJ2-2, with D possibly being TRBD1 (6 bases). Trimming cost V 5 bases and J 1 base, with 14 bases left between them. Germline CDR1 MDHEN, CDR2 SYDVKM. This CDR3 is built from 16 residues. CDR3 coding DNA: TGTGCCAGCAGTCGGGCAAGCAGGGGGAACACCGGGGAGCTGTTTTTT. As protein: CASSRASRGNTGELFF.

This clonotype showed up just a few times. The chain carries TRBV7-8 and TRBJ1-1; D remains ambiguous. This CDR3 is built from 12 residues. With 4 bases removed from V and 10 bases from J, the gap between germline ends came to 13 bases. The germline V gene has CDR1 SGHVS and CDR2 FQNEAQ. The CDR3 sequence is CASSSGPAGAFF. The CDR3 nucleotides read TGTGCCAGCAGCTCCGGGCCTGCGGGAGCTTTCTTT.

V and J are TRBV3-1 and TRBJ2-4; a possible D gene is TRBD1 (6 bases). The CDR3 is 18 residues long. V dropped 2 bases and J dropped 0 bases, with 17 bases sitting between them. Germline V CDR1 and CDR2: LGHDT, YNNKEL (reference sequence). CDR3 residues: CASSQHAQGLLAKNIQYF. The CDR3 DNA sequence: TGTGCCAGCAGCCAACACGCCCAGGGGCTCTTAGCCAAAAACATTCAGTACTTC.

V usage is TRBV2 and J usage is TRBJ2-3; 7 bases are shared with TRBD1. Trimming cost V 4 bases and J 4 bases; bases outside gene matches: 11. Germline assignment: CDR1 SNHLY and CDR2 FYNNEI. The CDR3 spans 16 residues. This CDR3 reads CASSGTRQGRSDTQYF. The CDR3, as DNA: TGTGCCAGCAGTGGAACCCGACAGGGTCGCTCAGATACGCAGTATTTT.

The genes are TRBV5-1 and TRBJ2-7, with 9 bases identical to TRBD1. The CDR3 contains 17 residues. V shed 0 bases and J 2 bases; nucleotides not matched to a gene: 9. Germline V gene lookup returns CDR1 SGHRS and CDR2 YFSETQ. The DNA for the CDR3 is TGCGCCAGCAGCTTGGAGGGTCTGGGACAGGGTACCTACGAGCAGTACTTC. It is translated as CASSLEGLGQGTYEQYF.

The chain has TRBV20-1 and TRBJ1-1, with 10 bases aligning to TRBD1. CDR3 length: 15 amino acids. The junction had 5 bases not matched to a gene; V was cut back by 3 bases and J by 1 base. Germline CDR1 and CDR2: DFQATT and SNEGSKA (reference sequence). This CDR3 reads CSARRQGAGNTEAFF. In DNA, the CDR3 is TGCAGTGCTAGGAGACAGGGGGCGGGGAACACTGAAGCTTTCTTT.

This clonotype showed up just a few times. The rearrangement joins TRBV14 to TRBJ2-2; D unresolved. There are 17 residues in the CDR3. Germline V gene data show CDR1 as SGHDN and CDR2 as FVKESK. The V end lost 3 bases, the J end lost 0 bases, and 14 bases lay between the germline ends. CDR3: CASSQWSILPNTGELFF. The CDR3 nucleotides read TGTGCCAGCAGCCAGTGGTCCATCTTACCGAACACCGGGGAGCTGTTTTTT.

The CDR3 protein is CASPVGRGNTDTQYF. As DNA, the CDR3 is TGTGCCAGCCCGGTGGGCAGGGGCAATACAGATACGCAGTATTTT. The chain joins TRBV2 to TRBJ2-3; a possible D gene is TRBD1 (6 bases). The germline CDR1 and CDR2 sequences are SNHLY and FYNNEI. The CDR3 contains 15 residues. The V and J ends lost 8 bases and 3 bases respectively, with 18 bases between them.

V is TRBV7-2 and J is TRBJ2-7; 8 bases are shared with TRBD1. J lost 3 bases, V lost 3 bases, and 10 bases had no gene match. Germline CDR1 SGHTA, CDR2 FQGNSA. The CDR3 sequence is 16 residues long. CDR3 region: CASSLTTGVGYYEQYF. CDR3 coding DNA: TGTGCCAGCAGCTTGACGACAGGGGTGGGTTACTACGAGCAGTACTTC.

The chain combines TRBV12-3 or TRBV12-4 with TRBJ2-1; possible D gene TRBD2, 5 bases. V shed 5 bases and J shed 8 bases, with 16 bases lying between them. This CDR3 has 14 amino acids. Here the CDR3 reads CASSLRLLLDEQFF. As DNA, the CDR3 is TGTGCCAGCAGTCTCAGACTACTCTTGGATGAGCAGTTCTTC.

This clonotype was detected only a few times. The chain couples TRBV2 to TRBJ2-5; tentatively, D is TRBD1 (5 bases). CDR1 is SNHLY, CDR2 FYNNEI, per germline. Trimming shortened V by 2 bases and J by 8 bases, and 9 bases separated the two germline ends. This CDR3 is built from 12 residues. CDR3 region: CASSEQGQTQYF. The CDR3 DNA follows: TGTGCCAGCAGTGAACAGGGTCAAACCCAGTACTTC.

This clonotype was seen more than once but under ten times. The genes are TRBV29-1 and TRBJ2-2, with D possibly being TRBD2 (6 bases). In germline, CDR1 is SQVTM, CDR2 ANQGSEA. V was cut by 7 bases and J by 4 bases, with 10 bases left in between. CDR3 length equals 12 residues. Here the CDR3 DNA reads TGCAGCGGTACGGGGGTCACCGGGGAGCTGTTTTTT. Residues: CSGTGVTGELFF.

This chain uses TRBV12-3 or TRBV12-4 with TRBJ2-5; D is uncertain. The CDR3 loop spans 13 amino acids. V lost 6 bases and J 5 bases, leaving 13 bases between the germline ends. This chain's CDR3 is CASSYPPSETQYF. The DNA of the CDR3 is TGTGCCAGCAGCTACCCCCCATCGGAGACCCAGTACTTC.

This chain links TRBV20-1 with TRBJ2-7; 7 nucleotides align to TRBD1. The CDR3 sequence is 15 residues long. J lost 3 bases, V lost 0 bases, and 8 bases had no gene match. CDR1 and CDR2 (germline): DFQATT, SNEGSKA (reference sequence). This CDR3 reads CSARDVRGRDYEQYF. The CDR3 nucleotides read TGCAGTGCTAGAGATGTGAGGGGGCGAGACTACGAGCAGTACTTC.

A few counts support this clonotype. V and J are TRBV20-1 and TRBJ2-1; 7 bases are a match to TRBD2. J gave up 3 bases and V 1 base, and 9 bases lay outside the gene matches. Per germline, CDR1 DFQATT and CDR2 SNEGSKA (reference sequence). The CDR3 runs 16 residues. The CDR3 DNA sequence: TGCAGTGCTAGAGCCTCGCGGGGAGGGAACTACAATGAGCAGTTCTTC. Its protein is CSARASRGGNYNEQFF.

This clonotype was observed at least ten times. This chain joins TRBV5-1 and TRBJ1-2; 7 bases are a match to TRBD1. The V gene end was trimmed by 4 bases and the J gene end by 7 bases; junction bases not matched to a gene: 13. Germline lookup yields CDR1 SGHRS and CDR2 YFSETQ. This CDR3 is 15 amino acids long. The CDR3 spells CASSRDGQVLGGYTF. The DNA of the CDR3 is TGCGCCAGCAGCCGCGACGGACAGGTCCTTGGTGGCTACACCTTC.

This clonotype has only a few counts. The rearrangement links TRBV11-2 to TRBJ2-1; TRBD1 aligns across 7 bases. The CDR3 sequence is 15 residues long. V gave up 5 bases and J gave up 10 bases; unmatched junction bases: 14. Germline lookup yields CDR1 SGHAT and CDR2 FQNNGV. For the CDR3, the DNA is TGTGCCAGCAGCAGGACTGGGCAGGGGGTGAGGGAGCAGTTCTTC. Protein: CASSRTGQGVREQFF.

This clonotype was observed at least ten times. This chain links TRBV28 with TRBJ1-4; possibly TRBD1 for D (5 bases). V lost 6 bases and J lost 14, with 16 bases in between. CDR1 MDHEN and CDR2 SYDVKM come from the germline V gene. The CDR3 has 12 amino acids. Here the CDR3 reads CASSQEGTKLFF. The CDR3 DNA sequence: TGTGCCAGCAGCCAAGAAGGGACGAAGCTGTTTTTT.

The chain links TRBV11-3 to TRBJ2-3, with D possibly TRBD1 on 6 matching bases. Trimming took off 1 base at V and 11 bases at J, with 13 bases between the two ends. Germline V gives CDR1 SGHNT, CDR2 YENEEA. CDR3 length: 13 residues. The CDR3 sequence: CASSLGVQGKQYF. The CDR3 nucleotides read TGTGCCAGCAGCTTAGGGGTCCAGGGGAAGCAGTATTTT.

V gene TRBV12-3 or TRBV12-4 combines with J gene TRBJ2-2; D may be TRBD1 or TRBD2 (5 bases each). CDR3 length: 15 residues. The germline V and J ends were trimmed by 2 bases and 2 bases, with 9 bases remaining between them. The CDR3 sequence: CASSLWDANTGELFF. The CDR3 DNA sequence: TGTGCCAGCAGTTTATGGGACGCAAACACCGGGGAGCTGTTTTTT.